These 5 T cell receptor beta chains were all obtained from the same sample, sequenced in a study of tumor-infiltrating lymphocytes in primary liver carcinoma. From 450 to 600 ng total RNA, TCR beta cDNA was generated with a primer in the constant region. Construction of TCR beta libraries relied on three successive nested multiplex PCR rounds employing slightly modified ARM-PCR. It was with TRBV1-TRBV30 forward primers and a C-beta reverse primer that the first two PCR rounds were run, at about 9 cycles each. One entry per CDR3 protein, called by TCRdb with MiXCR from the multiplex PCR reads. The data show 300,000 to 400,000 distinct CDR3 sequences, with roughly 61% seen just once and about 6% held by the top ten. The researchers obtained blood RNA from unsorted whole blood and also extracted germline DNA. The sequenced material came from peripheral blood. The receptors shown here come from a man aged 40-49 years with primary liver carcinoma and hepatitis B virus infection.

The sample holds many counts of this clonotype. The chain combines TRBV11-2 with TRBJ1-4; no clear D gene. V lost 5 bases, J lost 4 bases, and 14 bases lay in between. Germline values: CDR1 SGHAT, CDR2 FQNNGV. There are 15 residues in the CDR3. DNA for the CDR3: TGTGCCAGCAGCCAGTGGGGAGGCGATAATGAAAAACTGTTTTTT. Its translation is CASSQWGGDNEKLFF. Full variable domain (rest looked up from reference TRBV11-2 and TRBJ1-4): EAGVAQSPRYKIIEKRQSVAFWCNPISGHATLYWYQQILGQGPKLLIQFQNNGVVDDSQLPKDRFSAERLKGVDSTLKIQPAKLEDSAVYLCASSQWGGDNEKLFFGSGTQLSVL.

This clonotype was detected ten times or more. The chain joins TRBV6-2 or TRBV6-3 to TRBJ2-7, with a weak D call TRBD2 (6 bases). Trimming pared 3 bases from V and 3 bases from J, leaving 9 bases between. This CDR3 has 13 residues. Germline CDR1 is MNHEY and CDR2 is SVGEGT. The CDR3 region has the DNA TGTGCCAGCAGTTATGTAGCGGACTACGAGCAGTACTTC. Its translation is CASSYVADYEQYF.

This clonotype was picked up one time. A much larger clone is a single base away; this may be a read error. The rearrangement uses TRBV10-3 and TRBJ1-3, with D unresolved. The CDR3 contains 13 residues. Germline V gene lookup returns CDR1 ENHRY and CDR2 SYGVKD. The CDR3 region has the DNA TGTGCCACCAGTCGGAGCTCTGGAAACACCATATATTTT. Translation: CATSRSSGNTIYF.

The V gene is TRBV14, the J gene TRBJ2-1; 9 nucleotides align to TRBD2. J was trimmed by 8 bases and V by 1 base; bases with no gene match: 6. The CDR3 extends over 15 amino acids. Germline V gene sequence: CDR1 SGHDN, CDR2 FVKESK. CDR3 region: CASSQVRSGSHEQFF. CDR3 coding DNA: TGTGCCAGCAGCCAAGTACGTAGCGGGAGCCATGAGCAGTTCTTC.

The table lists this clonotype with a few counts. The CDR3 is CASSPWTGGSSYEQYF. The CDR3 DNA is TGTGCCAGCAGCCCCTGGACAGGGGGTTCGTCCTACGAGCAGTACTTC. The chain joins TRBV5-4 to TRBJ2-7, with TRBD1 matching 10 bases. CDR1 SGHNT and CDR2 YYREEE come from the germline V gene (reference sequence). This CDR3 comprises 16 residues. The ends lost 4 bases at V and 1 base at J; junction bases unmatched: 8.